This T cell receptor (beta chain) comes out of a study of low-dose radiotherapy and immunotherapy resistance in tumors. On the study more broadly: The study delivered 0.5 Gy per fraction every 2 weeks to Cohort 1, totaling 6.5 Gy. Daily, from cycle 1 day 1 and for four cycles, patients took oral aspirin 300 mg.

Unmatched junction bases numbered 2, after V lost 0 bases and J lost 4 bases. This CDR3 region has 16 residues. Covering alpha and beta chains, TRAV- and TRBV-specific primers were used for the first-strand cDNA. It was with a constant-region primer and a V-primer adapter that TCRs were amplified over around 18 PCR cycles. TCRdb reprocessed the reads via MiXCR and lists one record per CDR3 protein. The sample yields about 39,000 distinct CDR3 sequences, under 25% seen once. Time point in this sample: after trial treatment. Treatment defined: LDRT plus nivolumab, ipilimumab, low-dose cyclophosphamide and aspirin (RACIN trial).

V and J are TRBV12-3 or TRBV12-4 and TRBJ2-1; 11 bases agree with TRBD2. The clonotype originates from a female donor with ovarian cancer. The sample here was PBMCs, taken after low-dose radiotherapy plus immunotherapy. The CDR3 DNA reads TGTGCCAGCAGTTTAGCTAGCGGGAGGGCATACAATGAGCAGTTCTTC. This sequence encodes CASSLASGRAYNEQFF.